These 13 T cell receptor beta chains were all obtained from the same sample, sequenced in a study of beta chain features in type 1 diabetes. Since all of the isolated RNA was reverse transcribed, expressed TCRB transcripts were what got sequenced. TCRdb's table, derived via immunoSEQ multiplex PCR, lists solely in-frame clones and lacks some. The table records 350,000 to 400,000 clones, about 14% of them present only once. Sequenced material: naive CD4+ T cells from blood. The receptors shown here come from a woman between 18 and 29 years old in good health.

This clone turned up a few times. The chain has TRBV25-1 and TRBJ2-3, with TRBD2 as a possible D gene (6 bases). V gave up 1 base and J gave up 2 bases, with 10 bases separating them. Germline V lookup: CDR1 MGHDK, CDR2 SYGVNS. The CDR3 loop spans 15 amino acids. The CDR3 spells CASSEFGGNTDTQYF. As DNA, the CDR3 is TGTGCCAGCAGTGAATTTGGCGGGAACACAGATACGCAGTATTTT.

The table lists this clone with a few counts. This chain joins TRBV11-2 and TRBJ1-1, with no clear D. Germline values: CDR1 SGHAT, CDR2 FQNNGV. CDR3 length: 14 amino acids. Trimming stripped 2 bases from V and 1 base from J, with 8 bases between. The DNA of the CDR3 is TGTGCCAGCAGCTTATCTTTGGCGAACACTGAAGCTTTCTTT. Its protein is CASSLSLANTEAFF.

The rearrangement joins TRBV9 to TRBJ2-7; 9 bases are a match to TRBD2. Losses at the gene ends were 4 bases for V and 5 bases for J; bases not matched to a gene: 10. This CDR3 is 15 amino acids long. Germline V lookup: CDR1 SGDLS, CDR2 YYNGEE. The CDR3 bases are TGTGCCAGCAGCCGCGGGGGTAGCGGGAGCCACGAGCAGTACTTC. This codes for CASSRGGSGSHEQYF.

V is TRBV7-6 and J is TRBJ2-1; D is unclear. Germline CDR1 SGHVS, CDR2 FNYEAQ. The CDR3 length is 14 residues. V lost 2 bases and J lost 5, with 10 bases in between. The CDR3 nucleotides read TGTGCCAGCAGCTTAACAGTGCCGGACAATGAGCAGTTCTTC. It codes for CASSLTVPDNEQFF.

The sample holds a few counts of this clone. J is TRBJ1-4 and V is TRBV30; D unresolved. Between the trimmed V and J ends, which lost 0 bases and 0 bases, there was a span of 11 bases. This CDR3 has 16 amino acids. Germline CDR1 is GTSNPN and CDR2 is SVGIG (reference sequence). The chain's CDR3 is CAWSVPPRATNEKLFF. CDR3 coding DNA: TGTGCCTGGAGTGTACCCCCCCGGGCAACTAATGAAAAACTGTTTTTT.

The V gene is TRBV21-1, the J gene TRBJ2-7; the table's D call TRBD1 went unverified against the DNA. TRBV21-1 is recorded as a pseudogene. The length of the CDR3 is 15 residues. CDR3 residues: CASSKAGQGNYEQYF. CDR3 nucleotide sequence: TGTGCCAGCAGCAAAGCCGGACAGGGCAACTACGAGCAGTACTTC.

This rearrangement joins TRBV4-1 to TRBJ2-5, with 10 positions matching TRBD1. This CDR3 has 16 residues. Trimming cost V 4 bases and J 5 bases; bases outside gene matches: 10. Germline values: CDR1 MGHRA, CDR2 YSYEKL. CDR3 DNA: TGCGCCAGCAGCCGACCTCCGGGACAGGGGATGGAGACCCAGTACTTC. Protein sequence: CASSRPPGQGMETQYF.

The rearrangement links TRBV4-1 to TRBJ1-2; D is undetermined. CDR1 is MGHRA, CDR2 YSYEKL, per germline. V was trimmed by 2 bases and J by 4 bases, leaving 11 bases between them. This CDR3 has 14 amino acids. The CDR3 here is CASSQPGRGYGYTF. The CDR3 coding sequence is TGCGCCAGCAGCCAACCCGGACGGGGCTATGGCTACACCTTC.

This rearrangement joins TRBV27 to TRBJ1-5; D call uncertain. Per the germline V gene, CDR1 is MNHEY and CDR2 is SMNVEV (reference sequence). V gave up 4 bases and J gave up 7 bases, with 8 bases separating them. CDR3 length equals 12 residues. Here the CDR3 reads CASSSRSQPQHF. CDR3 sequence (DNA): TGTGCCAGCAGTTCAAGGAGCCAGCCCCAGCATTTT.

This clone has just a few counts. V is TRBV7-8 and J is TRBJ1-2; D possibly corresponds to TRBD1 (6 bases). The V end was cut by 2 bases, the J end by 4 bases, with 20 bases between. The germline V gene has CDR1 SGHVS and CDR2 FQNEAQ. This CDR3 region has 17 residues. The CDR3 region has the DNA TGTGCCAGCAGCTTAAACGGGGGGCCCCGGAGTGGCTATGGCTACACCTTC. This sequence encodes CASSLNGGPRSGYGYTF.

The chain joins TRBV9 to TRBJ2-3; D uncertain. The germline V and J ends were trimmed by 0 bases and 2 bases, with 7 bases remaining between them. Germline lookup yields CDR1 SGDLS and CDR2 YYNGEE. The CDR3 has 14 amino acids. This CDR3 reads CASSVAQFTDTQYF. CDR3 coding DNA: TGTGCCAGCAGCGTAGCGCAGTTCACAGATACGCAGTATTTT.

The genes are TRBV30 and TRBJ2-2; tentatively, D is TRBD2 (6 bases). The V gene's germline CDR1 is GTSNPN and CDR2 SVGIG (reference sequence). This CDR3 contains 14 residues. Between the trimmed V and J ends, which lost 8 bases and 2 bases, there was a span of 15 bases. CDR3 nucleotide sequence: TGTGCCGTTAGAGCGGGCCCAAACACCGGGGAGCTGTTTTTT. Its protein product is CAVRAGPNTGELFF.

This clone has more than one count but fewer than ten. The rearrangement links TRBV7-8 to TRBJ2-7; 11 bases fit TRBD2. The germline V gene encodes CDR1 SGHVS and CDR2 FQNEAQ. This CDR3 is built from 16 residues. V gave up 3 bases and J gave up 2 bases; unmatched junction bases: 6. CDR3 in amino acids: CASSLGLTSGAYEQYF. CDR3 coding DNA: TGTGCCAGCAGCTTGGGACTGACTAGCGGGGCCTACGAGCAGTACTTC.